Listed here are 30 T cell receptor beta chains from one sample, sequenced in a study of blood T cell repertoires in COVID-19. The data were produced by immunoSEQ multiplex PCR, yet TCRdb's version contains in-frame clones alone and is incomplete. The sample yields about 280,000 clones, 70% to 90% seen once. The source material was peripheral blood. Receptors originate from a man aged 45 to 65 with active or convalescent COVID-19.

The gene calls are TRBV7-2 and TRBJ2-3; TRBD2 agrees at 10 bases. V lost 10 bases, J lost 1 base, and 5 bases stayed unmatched. Germline V gene sequence: CDR1 SGHTA, CDR2 FQGNSA. The CDR3 has 14 amino acids. Here the CDR3 reads CATLLAGGTDTQYF. In DNA, the CDR3 is TGTGCCACCCTGCTAGCGGGAGGCACAGATACGCAGTATTTT.

This chain joins TRBV5-1 and TRBJ2-5, with D maybe TRBD1 (5 bases). The CDR3 is 12 residues long. Germline V lookup: CDR1 SGHRS, CDR2 YFSETQ. Trimming left V 10 bases short and J 7 bases short, with 17 bases between. The CDR3 DNA reads TGCGCCTCGCAGGGCTCCGAAGGGACCCAGTACTTC. Translation: CASQGSEGTQYF.

The V gene is TRBV3-1 (or the pseudogene TRBV3-2), the J gene TRBJ1-5; maybe TRBD1 (5 bases). The CDR3 has 16 amino acids. The germline V gene has CDR1 LGHDT and CDR2 YNNKEL (reference sequence). V lost 2 bases and J 4 bases, leaving 15 bases between the germline ends. CDR3 region: CASSQPPQGGNQPQHF. The CDR3 DNA sequence: TGTGCCAGCAGCCAACCCCCCCAGGGTGGGAATCAGCCCCAGCATTTT.

V gene TRBV5-1 combines with J gene TRBJ2-3, with 8 bases fitting TRBD2. V lost 5 bases and J lost 0; bases outside the gene matches: 8. The germline V gene has CDR1 SGHRS and CDR2 YFSETQ. The CDR3 length is 16 residues. The CDR3 DNA is TGCGCCAGCAGACTAATAGCGGGACTTAGCACAGATACGCAGTATTTT. Encoded protein: CASRLIAGLSTDTQYF. Filled out from reference TRBV5-1 and TRBJ2-3, the complete variable domain reads KAGVTQTPRYLIKTRGQQVTLSCSPISGHRSVSWYQQTPGQGLQFLFEYFSETQRNKGNFPGRFSGRQFSNSRSEMNVSTLELGDSALYLCASRLIAGLSTDTQYFGPGTRLTVL.

This clone was counted a single time. The gene calls are TRBV5-5 and TRBJ2-1; TRBD2 matches 11 bases. The V gene's germline CDR1 is SGHKS and CDR2 YYEKEE (reference sequence). This CDR3 has 20 residues. With 4 bases clipped from V and 2 bases from J, the junction kept 17 bases outside the gene matches. CDR3 protein: CASSPLQSLPGLAAYNEQFF. The CDR3 DNA reads TGTGCCAGCAGCCCTCTACAATCTCTCCCGGGACTAGCGGCCTACAATGAGCAGTTCTTC.

V gene TRBV19 combines with J gene TRBJ1-2; no reliable D call. The germline V gene has CDR1 LNHDA and CDR2 SQIVND (reference sequence). Trimming left V 7 bases short and J 6 bases short, with 12 bases between. This CDR3 contains 12 residues. CDR3 amino acids: CASTREPHGYTF. The CDR3, as DNA: TGTGCCAGTACCCGGGAACCCCATGGCTACACCTTC.

This sequence joins TRBV19 and TRBJ1-4, with D unclear. Germline assignment: CDR1 LNHDA and CDR2 SQIVND (reference sequence). CDR3 length: 13 amino acids. Trimming shortened V by 3 bases and J by 12 bases, and 14 bases separated the two germline ends. The CDR3 loop reads CASSIALVTELFF. CDR3 DNA sequence: TGTGCCAGTAGTATTGCCCTTGTCACAGAACTGTTTTTT. Filled out from reference TRBV19 and TRBJ1-4, the complete variable domain reads DGGITQSPKYLFRKEGQNVTLSCEQNLNHDAMYWYRQDPGQGLRLIYYSQIVNDFQKGDIAEGYSVSREKKESFPLTVTSAQKNPTAFYLCASSIALVTELFFGSGTQLSVL.

The chain combines TRBV5-1 with TRBJ2-1; 10 positions agree with TRBD2. This CDR3 has 20 amino acids. Trimming at V came to 1 base and at J to 7 bases, leaving 20 bases not matched to a gene. Germline CDR1 and CDR2: SGHRS and YFSETQ. The CDR3 reads CASSLPAGLAGVRWENEQFF. The CDR3, as DNA: TGCGCCAGCAGCTTGCCAGCGGGCCTAGCGGGAGTCCGGTGGGAAAATGAGCAGTTCTTC.

The chain carries TRBV19 and TRBJ1-1; TRBD1 is a possible D gene (5 bases). The length of the CDR3 is 11 residues. Trimming pared 8 bases from V and 10 bases from J, leaving 14 bases between. Germline V gives CDR1 LNHDA, CDR2 SQIVND (reference sequence). The CDR3 DNA sequence: TGTGCCAGTTCTGGCAGGGATAGAGCTTTCTTT. Translating it yields CASSGRDRAFF.

The V and J genes are TRBV5-1 and TRBJ2-1; 11 bases are shared with TRBD2. After removal of 4 bases from V and 10 bases from J, the junction contained 13 bases not matched to a gene. Germline lookup yields CDR1 SGHRS and CDR2 YFSETQ. CDR3 length: 16 amino acids. Written as DNA, the CDR3 is TGCGCCAGCAGCAGGGGGGCACTAGCGGGAGCAGGAGAGCAGTTCTTC. This encodes CASSRGALAGAGEQFF.

The sample holds a few counts of this clone. V and J are TRBV6-2 or TRBV6-3 and TRBJ2-2; the D gene is possibly TRBD2 (7 bases). The CDR3 has 16 residues. V was clipped by 6 bases and J by 5 bases, with 19 bases between them. Germline CDR1 is MNHEY and CDR2 is SVGEGT. The CDR3 DNA reads as TGTGCCAGCAGCCGAAAAGAAGCGGGACAAACCGGGGAGCTGTTTTTT. This encodes CASSRKEAGQTGELFF.

In nucleotides, the CDR3 is TGTGCCAGCAGCTTTTCTGTGGAGGTAGAGACCCAGTACTTC. Encoded protein: CASSFSVEVETQYF. This chain joins TRBV5-5 and TRBJ2-5; weak D call: TRBD2 (5 bases). The CDR3 spans 14 residues. Germline loops: CDR1 SGHKS, CDR2 YYEKEE (reference sequence). Trimming removed 2 bases from V and 4 bases from J, with 12 bases in between. Supplemented by reference TRBV5-5 and TRBJ2-5, the full variable domain reads DAGVTQSPTHLIKTRGQQVTLRCSPISGHKSVSWYQQVLGQGPQFIFQYYEKEERGRGNFPDRFSARQFPNYSSELNVNALLLGDSALYLCASSFSVEVETQYFGPGTRLLVL.

The gene calls are TRBV6-5 and TRBJ2-3; 10 nucleotides match TRBD2. Germline lookup yields CDR1 MNHEY and CDR2 SVGAGI. The V and J ends lost 5 bases and 5 bases, in that order; junction bases with no gene match: 4. CDR3 length equals 14 residues. As DNA, the CDR3 is TGTGCCAGCAGTATCCGGACTAGCGGAGATACGCAGTATTTT. Amino acid sequence: CASSIRTSGDTQYF.

This chain joins TRBV5-4 and TRBJ1-1, with a weak D call TRBD1 (5 bases). V was clipped by 2 bases and J by 1 base, with 12 bases between them. The CDR3 runs 15 residues. Germline loops: CDR1 SGHNT, CDR2 YYREEE (reference sequence). CDR3 DNA: TGTGCCAGCAGCTTTCCAGGGCAGTCGAACACTGAAGCTTTCTTT. It yields the protein CASSFPGQSNTEAFF.

This rearrangement joins TRBV29-1 to TRBJ2-5; D is uncertain. The CDR3 length is 12 residues. The V gene's germline CDR1 is SQVTM and CDR2 ANQGSEA. Trimming took 3 bases from V and 3 from J, leaving 8 bases between them. As DNA, the CDR3 is TGCAGCGTTGATGTGGCAGAAGAGACCCAGTACTTC. Translating it yields CSVDVAEETQYF.

The chain uses TRBV6-5 and TRBJ2-2; 7 positions match TRBD2. J gave up 5 bases and V 6 bases, and 9 bases lay outside the gene matches. The length of the CDR3 is 15 residues. Looked up from germline, CDR1 is MNHEY and CDR2 is SVGAGI. CDR3 residues: CASSQAGLRTGELFF. Written as DNA, the CDR3 is TGTGCCAGCAGCCAAGCGGGGTTAAGGACCGGGGAGCTGTTTTTT.

The chain joins TRBV3-1 (or the pseudogene TRBV3-2) to TRBJ2-7, with 8 bases matching TRBD1. The V gene end was trimmed by 1 base and the J gene end by 2 bases; junction bases not matched to a gene: 4. The length of the CDR3 is 15 residues. Germline CDR1 is LGHDT and CDR2 is YNNKEL (reference sequence). CDR3 bases: TGTGCCAGCAGCCAAGTCTCAGGGGGCGCCTACGAGCAGTACTTC. This gives the protein CASSQVSGGAYEQYF.

The chain employs TRBV18 and TRBJ1-3; D perhaps matches TRBD1 (5 bases). Germline V gene data show CDR1 as KGHSH and CDR2 as LQKENI. This CDR3 comprises 14 residues. Trimming removed 6 bases from V and 7 bases from J, with 16 bases in between. CDR3 in DNA: TGTGCCAGCTCCGTCGGGGGATGGATGAACACCATATATTTT. As protein: CASSVGGWMNTIYF.

The chain joins TRBV13 to TRBJ1-3, with D uncertain. Per germline, CDR1 PRHDT and CDR2 FYEKMQ (reference sequence). The CDR3 runs to 16 residues. V dropped 7 bases and J dropped 0 bases, with 16 bases sitting between them. The CDR3 coding sequence is TGTGCCAGCACCTCACTAGGTACTAACTCTGGAAACACCATATATTTT. This sequence encodes CASTSLGTNSGNTIYF.

The chain carries TRBV6-5 and TRBJ1-5; D possibly corresponds to TRBD1 (6 bases). Germline V lookup: CDR1 MNHEY, CDR2 SVGAGI. The CDR3 contains 14 residues. Between the trimmed V and J ends, which lost 6 bases and 3 bases, there was a span of 12 bases. The CDR3 region is CASRLQGHNQPQHF. In DNA, the CDR3 is TGTGCCAGCAGGTTACAGGGCCACAATCAGCCCCAGCATTTT.

This rearrangement joins TRBV7-3 to TRBJ2-1; weak D call: TRBD1 (6 bases). V was trimmed by 5 bases and J by 7 bases, leaving 6 bases between them. This CDR3 spans 11 amino acids. Germline CDR1 and CDR2: SGHTA and FQGTGA. DNA of the CDR3: TGTGCCAGCAGCACAGGGAATGAGCAGTTCTTC. It codes for CASSTGNEQFF.

The chain recombines TRBV18 with TRBJ1-4; no clear D gene. The CDR3 contains 17 residues. CDR1 is KGHSH, CDR2 LQKENI, per germline. Trimming removed 3 bases from V and 0 bases from J, with 14 bases in between. The CDR3 coding sequence is TGTGCCAGCTCACCGAAGGTCGGGATCGCAACTAATGAAAAACTGTTTTTT. It translates to CASSPKVGIATNEKLFF.

The V gene is TRBV7-8, the J gene TRBJ1-2, with 10 bases aligning to TRBD1. Trimming removed 2 bases from V and 7 bases from J; junction bases left unmatched: 7. The CDR3 runs 15 residues. CDR1 is SGHVS, CDR2 FQNEAQ, per germline. CDR3 in amino acids: CASSLTRTGGTGYTF. CDR3 bases: TGTGCCAGCAGCTTAACTCGGACAGGGGGTACTGGCTACACCTTC.

The chain is built from TRBV6-5 and TRBJ2-1; D perhaps matches TRBD2 (6 bases). This CDR3 spans 13 amino acids. The V end was cut by 6 bases, the J end by 4 bases, with 10 bases between. CDR1 and CDR2 from the germline V gene are MNHEY and SVGAGI. The chain's CDR3 is CASSSGTYNEQFF. The CDR3 DNA reads as TGTGCCAGCAGCTCCGGGACTTACAATGAGCAGTTCTTC.

This clone was picked up a small number of times. The chain joins TRBV7-9 to TRBJ2-7, with TRBD2 identical over 8 bases. CDR1 and CDR2 (germline): SEHNR, FQNEAQ (reference sequence). V lost 4 bases to trimming and J lost 2 bases; unmatched junction nucleotides: 1. CDR3 length equals 13 residues. The CDR3 sequence: CASSSGLAYEQYF. The CDR3 DNA reads as TGTGCCAGCAGCTCGGGACTAGCCTACGAGCAGTACTTC.

V usage is TRBV7-9 and J usage is TRBJ2-2; 7 nucleotides agree with TRBD1. Germline CDR1 SEHNR, CDR2 FQNEAQ (reference sequence). V lost 10 bases, J lost 1 base, and 3 bases stayed unmatched. The CDR3 totals 13 residues. The DNA of the CDR3 is TGTGCCAACCGACAGGGGAACACCGGGGAGCTGTTTTTT. Amino acids: CANRQGNTGELFF.

J is TRBJ1-1 and V is TRBV2; the D is unclear. The CDR3 length is 13 residues. V was pared by 5 bases and J by 3 bases, with 10 bases between. CDR1 and CDR2 (germline): SNHLY, FYNNEI. This chain's CDR3 is CASSFRRDTEAFF. As DNA, the CDR3 is TGTGCCAGCAGTTTTAGGCGGGACACTGAAGCTTTCTTT.

The chain links TRBV5-6 to TRBJ2-3, with D maybe TRBD2 (5 bases). Germline V gene lookup returns CDR1 SGHDT and CDR2 YYEEEE. Between the trimmed V and J ends, which lost 2 bases and 10 bases, there was a span of 8 bases. The CDR3 extends over 11 amino acids. The CDR3 loop is CASSFEGAQYF. For the CDR3, the DNA is TGTGCCAGCAGCTTCGAGGGTGCGCAGTATTTT.

The V gene is TRBV4-3, the J gene TRBJ2-1; possibly TRBD1 for D (5 bases). The V gene lost 1 base and the J gene lost 4 bases, with 17 bases spanning the gap. This CDR3 has 17 amino acids. Germline V gene lookup returns CDR1 LGHNA and CDR2 YSLEER. The CDR3 reads CASSQGNTGDLYNEQFF. The CDR3 bases are TGCGCCAGCAGCCAAGGAAACACAGGCGACTTATACAATGAGCAGTTCTTC.

A remark on this clone: The final CDR3 position lacks the conserved phenylalanine or tryptophan, pointing to a likely read error. It is unclear where the CDR3 begins or ends on the DNA, so no DNA is shown, and the CDR3 is as TCRdb lists it. The chain recombines TRBV23-1 with TRBJ1-1. TRBV23-1 is an ORF, with its function uncertain. 11 amino acids form the CDR3, both terminal residues included. The CDR3 is CASSPRNLLSC.